This T cell receptor beta chain originates from a study of T-cell reconstitution after alpha-beta-depleted transplantation in children. Library preparation (for TCRbeta) was performed with unique molecular identifiers. TCRdb independently ran MiXCR on the PCR reads; one entry per CDR3 protein. The profile shows 400,000 to 500,000 distinct CDR3 sequences, around 9.9% of them singletons. This specimen consisted of PBMCs from the stem cell graft donor, obtained from the stem cell graft. This sequence originates from a human donor who donated a stem cell graft to a child with acute myeloid leukemia.

Here the CDR3 reads CASSLVSGQGRTEAFF. CDR3 coding DNA: TGTGCCAGCAGCTTAGTTTCCGGACAGGGGCGCACTGAAGCTTTCTTT. V gene TRBV7-9 combines with J gene TRBJ1-1, with 9 nucleotides matching TRBD1. The V gene's germline CDR1 is SEHNR and CDR2 FQNEAQ (reference sequence). Losses at the gene ends were 1 base for V and 4 bases for J; bases not matched to a gene: 7. The CDR3 has 16 residues. Filled out from reference TRBV7-9 and TRBJ1-1, the complete variable domain reads DTGVSQNPRHKITKRGQNVTFRCDPISEHNRLYWYRQTLGQGPEFLTYFQNEAQLEKSRLLSDRFSAERPKGSFSTLEIQRTEQGDSAMYLCASSLVSGQGRTEAFFGQGTRLTVV.